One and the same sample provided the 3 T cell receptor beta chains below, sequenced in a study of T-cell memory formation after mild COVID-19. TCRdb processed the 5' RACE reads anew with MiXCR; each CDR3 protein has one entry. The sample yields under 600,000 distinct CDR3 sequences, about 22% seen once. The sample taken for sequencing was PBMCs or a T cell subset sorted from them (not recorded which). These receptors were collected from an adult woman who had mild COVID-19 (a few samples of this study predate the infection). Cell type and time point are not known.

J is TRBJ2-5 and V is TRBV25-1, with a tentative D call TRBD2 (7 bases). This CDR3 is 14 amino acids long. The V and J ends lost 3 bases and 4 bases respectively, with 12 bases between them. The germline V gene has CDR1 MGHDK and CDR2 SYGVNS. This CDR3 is CASSDRRGRETQYF. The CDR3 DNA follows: TGTGCCAGCAGTGATAGGCGGGGGCGAGAGACCCAGTACTTC.

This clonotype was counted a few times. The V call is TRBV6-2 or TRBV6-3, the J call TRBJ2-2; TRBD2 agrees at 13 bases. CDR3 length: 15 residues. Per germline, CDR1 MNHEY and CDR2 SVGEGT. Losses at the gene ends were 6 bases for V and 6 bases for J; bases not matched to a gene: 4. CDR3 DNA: TGTGCCAGCAGAACAACTAGCGGGAGGGCCGGGGAGCTGTTTTTT. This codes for CASRTTSGRAGELFF.

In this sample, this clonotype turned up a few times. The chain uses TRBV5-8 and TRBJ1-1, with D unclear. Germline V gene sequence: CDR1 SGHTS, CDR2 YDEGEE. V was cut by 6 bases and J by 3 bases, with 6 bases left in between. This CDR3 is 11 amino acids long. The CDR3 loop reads CASKEYTEAFF. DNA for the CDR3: TGTGCCAGCAAAGAGTACACTGAAGCTTTCTTT.